These 22 T cell receptor beta chains originate from one sample sequenced in a study of blood T cell repertoires in COVID-19 (dated by TCRdb to the early 2020s). To prepare the library, the immunoSEQ multiplex PCR assay was applied. In TCRdb, the immuneACCESS table is reduced to in-frame sequences with V and J assigned. These tables do not hold every clone; where another copy was compared, an unresolved V gene accounts for under half, and the others remain unexplained. The sample yields 65,000 to 70,000 clones; about 94% were counted once. The ten largest make up 2.9% of the sample. Material: peripheral blood. Source of these receptors: a man in his 70s with active COVID-19.

The chain employs TRBV4-1 and TRBJ1-4, with a possible D match to TRBD1 (6 bases). CDR1 and CDR2 (germline): MGHRA, YSYEKL. V was shortened by 1 base and J by 8 bases, with 11 bases between the two germline ends. This CDR3 has 14 amino acids. CDR3: CASSQGQGTEKLFF. DNA for the CDR3: TGCGCCAGCAGCCAAGGCCAGGGGACCGAAAAACTGTTTTTT.

The chain links TRBV3-1 (or the pseudogene TRBV3-2) to TRBJ2-2, with 7 positions matching TRBD2. Per the germline V gene, CDR1 is LGHDT and CDR2 is YNNKEL (reference sequence). The V and J ends lost 5 bases and 5 bases, in that order; junction bases with no gene match: 11. The CDR3 runs to 16 residues. CDR3 sequence reads: CASSDPGLPGTGELFF. CDR3 nucleotide sequence: TGTGCCAGCAGCGACCCGGGACTACCGGGGACCGGGGAGCTGTTTTTT.

The V gene is TRBV2, the J gene TRBJ2-1; no clear D. V was trimmed by 6 bases and J by 3 bases, leaving 15 bases between them. Germline V lookup: CDR1 SNHLY, CDR2 FYNNEI. The CDR3 is 15 amino acids. CDR3 sequence reads: CASRARPYDYNEQFF. The CDR3 DNA reads TGTGCCAGCAGAGCGAGACCCTACGACTACAATGAGCAGTTCTTC.

CDR3 DNA sequence: TGCGCCAGCAGCTTCACCGGGGAATTAACCGGGGAGCTGTTTTTT. Translating it yields CASSFTGELTGELFF. The chain uses TRBV5-1 and TRBJ2-2; TRBD2 is a possible D gene (5 bases). Germline CDR1 reads SGHRS; CDR2 reads YFSETQ. This CDR3 contains 15 residues. The germline V and J ends were trimmed by 2 bases and 5 bases, with 13 bases remaining between them.

This chain joins TRBV28 and TRBJ2-3; D is unresolved. Germline V gene sequence: CDR1 MDHEN, CDR2 SYDVKM. The ends were cut back, 5 bases at V and 3 bases at J, with 12 bases in the middle. The CDR3 spans 14 residues. The CDR3 bases are TGTGCCAGCAGTCCCATCGGGTGGACAGATACGCAGTATTTT. It codes for CASSPIGWTDTQYF.

J is TRBJ2-5 and V is TRBV4-2, with TRBD2 identical over 7 bases. This CDR3 spans 16 amino acids. Germline V gene lookup returns CDR1 LGHNA and CDR2 YNFKEQ. With 0 bases clipped from V and 2 bases from J, the junction kept 6 bases outside the gene matches. The CDR3 coding sequence is TGTGCCAGCAGCCAAGAGGGAGGGTTCCCGCAAGAGACCCAGTACTTC. It yields the protein CASSQEGGFPQETQYF.

This clone was recorded only once. This sequence joins TRBV5-1 and TRBJ2-1, with D possibly matching TRBD2 (6 bases). The V end lost 4 bases, the J end lost 10 bases, and 12 bases lay between the germline ends. Germline V gives CDR1 SGHRS, CDR2 YFSETQ. This CDR3 is 12 amino acids long. CDR3 sequence reads: CASSPVSGEQFF. In DNA form, the CDR3 reads TGCGCCAGCAGCCCGGTTAGCGGAGAGCAGTTCTTC.

This chain connects TRBV3-1 (or the pseudogene TRBV3-2) to TRBJ2-1; a possible D gene is TRBD1 (5 bases). With 2 bases removed from V and 4 bases from J, the gap between germline ends came to 12 bases. The CDR3 covers 15 residues. Germline lookup yields CDR1 LGHDT and CDR2 YNNKEL (reference sequence). This CDR3 is CASSQSQGAYNEQFF. Here the CDR3 DNA reads TGTGCCAGCAGCCAAAGTCAGGGCGCTTACAATGAGCAGTTCTTC.

The chain recombines TRBV6-2 or TRBV6-3 with TRBJ2-5; TRBD2 aligns across 14 bases. The length of the CDR3 is 18 residues. J lost 2 bases, V lost 2 bases, and 7 bases had no gene match. Germline values: CDR1 MNHEY, CDR2 SVGEGT. CDR3 protein: CASSYRGTSGGYQETQYF. The DNA for the CDR3 is TGTGCCAGCAGTTACCGCGGGACTAGCGGGGGATATCAAGAGACCCAGTACTTC.

The V and J genes are TRBV6-2 or TRBV6-3 and TRBJ2-3; D is ambiguous. Germline CDR1 reads MNHEY; CDR2 reads SVGEGT. The V end lost 0 bases, the J end lost 4 bases, and 8 bases lay between the germline ends. The CDR3 is 14 residues long. CDR3 nucleotide sequence: TGTGCCAGCAGTTACTCCTTCTACTCAGATACGCAGTATTTT. This encodes CASSYSFYSDTQYF.

The V gene is TRBV18, the J gene TRBJ1-4; maybe TRBD1 (5 bases). Trimming took 8 bases from V and 0 from J, leaving 10 bases between them. Germline values: CDR1 KGHSH, CDR2 LQKENI. This CDR3 spans 14 amino acids. The CDR3 bases are TGTGCCAGCCGGACGGGGGCAACTAATGAAAAACTGTTTTTT. Translated: CASRTGATNEKLFF.

The V gene is TRBV24-1, the J gene TRBJ1-2; TRBD1 aligns across 7 bases. In germline, CDR1 is KGHDR, CDR2 SFDVKD. V dropped 4 bases and J dropped 8; count of bases not matched to a gene: 9. CDR3 length equals 14 residues. The CDR3 bases are TGTGCCACCAGTGACAGAGACAGGGAAGGGGGCTACACCTTC. Its translation: CATSDRDREGGYTF.

The CDR3 nucleotides read TGTGCCAGCAGTTTTGGAGTGCGAGAAAAACTGTTTTTT. Its protein is CASSFGVREKLFF. This chain links TRBV6-6 with TRBJ1-4; D uncertain. Looked up from germline, CDR1 is MNHNY and CDR2 is SVGAGI (reference sequence). V was trimmed by 4 bases and J by 8 bases, leaving 11 bases between them. The CDR3 spans 13 residues.

J is TRBJ1-5 and V is TRBV5-1; D perhaps matches TRBD1 (5 bases). The CDR3 runs 15 residues. The V end lost 0 bases, the J end lost 3 bases, and 10 bases lay between the germline ends. The germline gives CDR1 SGHRS, CDR2 YFSETQ. CDR3 residues: CASSLDSGSNQPQHF. The CDR3 coding sequence is TGCGCCAGCAGCTTGGATTCAGGGTCCAATCAGCCCCAGCATTTT. The full variable domain, rest sourced from reference TRBV5-1 and TRBJ1-5, is KAGVTQTPRYLIKTRGQQVTLSCSPISGHRSVSWYQQTPGQGLQFLFEYFSETQRNKGNFPGRFSGRQFSNSRSEMNVSTLELGDSALYLCASSLDSGSNQPQHFGDGTRLSIL.

J is TRBJ2-7 and V is TRBV3-1 (or the pseudogene TRBV3-2), with 10 bases aligning to TRBD1. Germline CDR1 and CDR2: LGHDT and YNNKEL (reference sequence). CDR3 length equals 14 residues. With 11 bases clipped from V and 4 bases from J, the junction kept 11 bases outside the gene matches. CDR3 sequence reads: CAPMGDRGFYEQYV. CDR3 DNA: TGTGCCCCGATGGGGGACAGGGGCTTTTACGAGCAGTACGTC.

In this sample, this clone turned up once. This sequence joins TRBV18 and TRBJ2-7, with 8 nucleotides matching TRBD1. CDR3 length equals 13 residues. V gave up 3 bases and J gave up 6 bases; unmatched junction bases: 4. Per germline, CDR1 KGHSH and CDR2 LQKENI. CDR3 sequence: CASSPTGVGEQYV. The CDR3 bases are TGTGCCAGCTCACCGACAGGGGTGGGCGAGCAGTACGTC.

The chain is built from TRBV19 and TRBJ2-2; 14 positions agree with TRBD2. This CDR3 is built from 18 residues. The germline gives CDR1 LNHDA, CDR2 SQIVND (reference sequence). The ends lost 3 bases at V and 4 bases at J; junction bases unmatched: 7. The chain's CDR3 is CASSIRLAGGRSTGELFF. In DNA, the CDR3 is TGTGCCAGTAGTATTCGACTAGCGGGGGGGCGAAGCACCGGGGAGCTGTTTTTT.

V gene TRBV6-2 or TRBV6-3 combines with J gene TRBJ2-5; maybe TRBD2 (6 bases). The V end was cut by 5 bases, the J end by 3 bases, with 25 bases between. Germline CDR1 MNHEY, CDR2 SVGEGT. The CDR3 covers 18 residues. The CDR3: CASSPKTSSGTGKETQYF. Written as DNA, the CDR3 is TGTGCCAGCAGTCCCAAGACTAGTAGCGGTACGGGGAAAGAGACCCAGTACTTC.

This clone is large within its sample. The chain carries TRBV14 and TRBJ1-1; 10 bases line up with TRBD1. CDR1 is SGHDN and CDR2 is FVKESK in the germline V gene. The CDR3 covers 14 residues. The trim removed 7 bases at V and 1 base at J, leaving 3 bases unmatched. In DNA form, the CDR3 reads TGTGCCAGCAACCGACAGGGGGCGAACACTGAAGCTTTCTTT. Protein product: CASNRQGANTEAFF.

V is TRBV12-3 or TRBV12-4 and J is TRBJ2-7, with D unresolved. The CDR3 length is 12 residues. The V and J ends lost 3 bases and 7 bases respectively, with 10 bases between them. CDR3: CASSFEPVEQYF. In DNA form, the CDR3 reads TGTGCCAGCAGTTTTGAGCCTGTAGAGCAGTACTTC.

V usage is TRBV18 and J usage is TRBJ2-5, with TRBD1 matching over 7 bases. The length of the CDR3 is 15 residues. Germline CDR1 is KGHSH and CDR2 is LQKENI. Germline trimming cut 0 bases from V and 4 bases from J; bases unmatched to any gene: 5. CDR3 region: CASSPPTGLVETQYF. The DNA for the CDR3 is TGTGCCAGCTCACCACCGACAGGGCTAGTAGAGACCCAGTACTTC.

The chain is built from TRBV5-1 and TRBJ2-3; D gene ambiguous. The CDR3 totals 14 residues. Germline CDR1 and CDR2: SGHRS and YFSETQ. Between the trimmed V and J ends, which lost 1 base and 2 bases, there was a span of 8 bases. The DNA for the CDR3 is TGCGCCAGCAGCTTGAGAGTCGACACAGATACGCAGTATTTT. This gives the protein CASSLRVDTDTQYF.